This section outlines one T cell receptor (beta chain) sequence together with its context. This entry belongs to a study of blood T cell repertoires in COVID-19. Turning to the study itself: Whether acute or convalescent, the COVID-19 samples came from the United States, Italy and Spain. Sample material is recorded as cDNA or gDNA derived from T cells, B-cell-depleted T cells, or PBMCs.

The CDR3 covers 14 residues. Germline V lookup: CDR1 SGDLS, CDR2 YYNGEE. The trim removed 4 bases at V and 8 bases at J, leaving 4 bases unmatched. TCRdb's table, derived via immunoSEQ multiplex PCR, lists solely in-frame clones and lacks some. The data show 100,000 to 150,000 clones, approximately 74% seen once. This chain joins TRBV9 and TRBJ1-4, with 11 bases matching TRBD1. The clonotype originates from a woman between 70 and 85 years old with acute or convalescent COVID-19. Material: peripheral blood. Written as DNA, the CDR3 is TGTGCCAGCAGCTCGGGACAGGGGGACGAAAAACTGTTTTTT. It is translated as CASSSGQGDEKLFF.